Presented here are 15 T cell receptor beta chains from one specimen sequenced in a study of cytomegalovirus exposure and HLA in healthy donors. Vbeta (60) and Jbeta (13) primers were used in the PCR. Some clones are missing from TCRdb's copy, which holds only in-frame ones; the method was immunoSEQ multiplex PCR. Of about 190,000 clones in the sample, 75% to 90% were seen once. Sequenced input: PBMCs. These receptors were collected from a woman aged 45-65 years in good health and CMV-seropositive.

This chain joins TRBV10-3 and TRBJ1-1, with D hard to call. Trimming took 8 bases from V and 5 from J, leaving 15 bases between them. Germline CDR1 ENHRY, CDR2 SYGVKD. This CDR3 has 13 amino acids. CDR3 sequence reads: CAISGSFRTEAFF. CDR3 bases: TGTGCCATCTCGGGGTCCTTCCGGACTGAAGCTTTCTTT.

The gene calls are TRBV5-1 and TRBJ2-7; 12 bases line up with TRBD2. From germline, CDR1 is SGHRS and CDR2 YFSETQ. There are 14 residues in the CDR3. J was trimmed by 5 bases and V by 2 bases; bases with no gene match: 2. In DNA form, the CDR3 reads TGCGCCAGCAGCTTCGGACTAGCGGGGAACGAGCAGTACTTC. Protein product: CASSFGLAGNEQYF.

The V gene is TRBV10-3, the J gene TRBJ1-2, with no clear D. This CDR3 contains 11 residues. Germline assignment: CDR1 ENHRY and CDR2 SYGVKD. The germline V and J ends were trimmed by 4 bases and 6 bases, with 6 bases remaining between them. The CDR3 is CAISVADGYTF. In nucleotides, the CDR3 is TGTGCCATCAGTGTTGCGGATGGCTACACCTTC.

This clone showed up just once. The chain employs TRBV4-1 and TRBJ2-2, with D possibly TRBD2 on 6 matching bases. This CDR3 comprises 16 residues. In germline, CDR1 is MGHRA, CDR2 YSYEKL. V lost 0 bases and J 5 bases, leaving 13 bases between the germline ends. The CDR3 loop is CASSQDSARGTGELFF. DNA for the CDR3: TGCGCCAGCAGCCAAGATTCGGCCCGGGGGACCGGGGAGCTGTTTTTT.

V usage is TRBV27 and J usage is TRBJ2-3; the D gene is possibly TRBD2 (5 bases). This CDR3 comprises 14 residues. The germline V gene encodes CDR1 MNHEY and CDR2 SMNVEV (reference sequence). Between the trimmed V and J ends, which lost 5 bases and 5 bases, there was a span of 14 bases. The CDR3 DNA follows: TGTGCCAGCAGTCTCCGGACTTCGGGAGATACGCAGTATTTT. Its translation is CASSLRTSGDTQYF.

The chain has TRBV2 and TRBJ2-3; 13 nucleotides agree with TRBD2. The trim removed 6 bases at V and 8 bases at J, leaving 8 bases unmatched. CDR3 length: 15 residues. CDR1 SNHLY and CDR2 FYNNEI come from the germline V gene. The CDR3, as DNA: TGTGCCAGCAGGGGTACTAGCGGGGGGGCGGGTACGCAGTATTTT. As protein: CASRGTSGGAGTQYF.

This clone was seen more than once but under ten times. The chain joins TRBV28 to TRBJ2-5, with 9 nucleotides matching TRBD1. J gave up 7 bases and V 6 bases, and 15 bases lay outside the gene matches. Germline assignment: CDR1 MDHEN and CDR2 SYDVKM. The CDR3 is 16 residues long. The CDR3 protein is CASRPRQGGLLGTQYF. CDR3 in DNA: TGTGCCAGCAGACCGCGACAGGGGGGCCTTTTAGGGACCCAGTACTTC. The full variable domain, rest sourced from reference TRBV28 and TRBJ2-5, is DVKVTQSSRYLVKRTGEKVFLECVQDMDHENMFWYRQDPGLGLRLIYFSYDVKMKEKGDIPEGYSVSREKKERFSLILESASTNQTSMYLCASRPRQGGLLGTQYFGPGTRLLVL.

For this clone: One end of the junction fails to match germline, which may point to a read error. The J gene is TRBJ2-5, the V gene TRBV10-3; D perhaps matches TRBD1 (6 bases). The CDR3 length is 13 residues. In germline, CDR1 is ENHRY, CDR2 SYGVKD. The CDR3 sequence is CAISEGQQGTQYF. The CDR3, as DNA: TGTGCCATCAGTGAGGGACAGCAAGGGACCCAGTACTTC.

J is TRBJ2-7 and V is TRBV7-2, with D perhaps TRBD1 (5 bases). Germline CDR1 is SGHTA and CDR2 is FQGNSA. The CDR3 sequence is 15 residues long. Deletions cut 5 bases from V and 0 bases from J, with 14 bases between. CDR3 sequence reads: CASSNVGRSSYEQYF. The CDR3 DNA follows: TGTGCCAGCAGCAACGTGGGGCGGAGCTCCTACGAGCAGTACTTC. Looking up the rest from reference TRBV7-2 and TRBJ2-7 gives the full variable domain: GAGVSQSPSNKVTEKGKDVELRCDPISGHTALYWYRQSLGQGLEFLIYFQGNSAPDKSGLPSDRFSAERTGGSVSTLTIQRTQQEDSAVYLCASSNVGRSSYEQYFGPGTRLTVT.

This clone was counted a single time. CDR3 amino acids: CASSFVGIQYF. Here the CDR3 DNA reads TGTGCCAGCAGTTTCGTCGGCATTCAGTACTTC. The chain recombines TRBV28 with TRBJ2-4; D ambiguous. The CDR3 is made up of 11 amino acids. Trimming removed 3 bases from V and 9 bases from J, with 6 bases in between. Germline CDR1 reads MDHEN; CDR2 reads SYDVKM. Drawing the rest from reference TRBV28 and TRBJ2-4, the complete variable domain is DVKVTQSSRYLVKRTGEKVFLECVQDMDHENMFWYRQDPGLGLRLIYFSYDVKMKEKGDIPEGYSVSREKKERFSLILESASTNQTSMYLCASSFVGIQYFGAGTRLSVL.

V gene TRBV19 combines with J gene TRBJ1-5; D may be TRBD1 (5 bases). The CDR3 has 18 amino acids. Germline V CDR1 and CDR2: LNHDA, SQIVND (reference sequence). V shed 3 bases and J shed 2 bases, with 20 bases lying between them. DNA for the CDR3: TGTGCCAGTAGTATCTCATCAGGCGGCAGGGTGGGCAATCAGCCCCAGCATTTT. Encoded protein: CASSISSGGRVGNQPQHF.

The rearrangement links TRBV10-3 to TRBJ2-5; D perhaps matches TRBD2 (5 bases). With 0 bases removed from V and 7 bases from J, the gap between germline ends came to 9 bases. CDR3 length: 13 residues. Germline CDR1 reads ENHRY; CDR2 reads SYGVKD. This CDR3 is CAISESSEGTQYF. The DNA of the CDR3 is TGTGCCATCAGTGAGTCCAGCGAGGGGACCCAGTACTTC.

The chain employs TRBV7-6 and TRBJ2-3; D perhaps matches TRBD2 (6 bases). Germline lookup yields CDR1 SGHVS and CDR2 FNYEAQ. CDR3 size: 14 residues. V lost 3 bases, J lost 5 bases, and 12 bases lay in between. CDR3 amino acids: CASSFTGEEDTQYF. CDR3 DNA: TGTGCCAGCAGCTTTACGGGGGAAGAAGATACGCAGTATTTT.

This clone occurred a few times. A junction boundary mismatches the germline segment, possibly from a read error. The chain recombines TRBV7-2 with TRBJ1-1; D gene unclear. The CDR3 contains 12 residues. Germline CDR1 is SGHTA and CDR2 is FQGNSA. The CDR3 DNA is TGTGCCAGCAGCTTAGGGTTCTTCACAGCCGCTTTT. It is translated as CASSLGFFTAAF. Full variable domain (remainder filled in from reference TRBV7-2 and TRBJ1-1): GAGVSQSPSNKVTEKGKDVELRCDPISGHTALYWYRQSLGQGLEFLIYFQGNSAPDKSGLPSDRFSAERTGGSVSTLTIQRTQQEDSAVYLCASSLGFFTAAFGQGTRLTVV.

This chain connects TRBV14 to TRBJ2-3, with 7 bases lining up with TRBD1. Germline V gene data show CDR1 as SGHDN and CDR2 as FVKESK. The CDR3 length is 15 residues. The junction had 5 bases not matched to a gene; V was cut back by 4 bases and J by 1 base. The CDR3 here is CASSLQGVGTDTQYF. The CDR3 region has the DNA TGTGCCAGCAGCCTTCAGGGGGTCGGCACAGATACGCAGTATTTT.